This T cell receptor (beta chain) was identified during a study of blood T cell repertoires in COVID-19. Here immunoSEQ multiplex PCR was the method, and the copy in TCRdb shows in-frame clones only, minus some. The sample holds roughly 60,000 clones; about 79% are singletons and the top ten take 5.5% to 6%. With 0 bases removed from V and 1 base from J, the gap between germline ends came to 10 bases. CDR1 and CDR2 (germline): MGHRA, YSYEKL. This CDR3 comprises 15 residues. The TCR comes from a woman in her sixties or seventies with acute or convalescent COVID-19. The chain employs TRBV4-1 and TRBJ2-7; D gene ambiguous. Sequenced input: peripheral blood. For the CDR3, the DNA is TGCGCCAGCAGCCAAGAAACGTCCCTATCCTACGAGCAGTACTTC. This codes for CASSQETSLSYEQYF.